The clone carrying this TCR beta chain was observed a single time. Its matching antigen is unknown. This specimen comes from a study of resident and recirculating memory T cells in vitiligo. Study-wide results and limits: No single dominant TCR clone appeared; lesion clonality varied. Sequences differed between biopsy sites and patients, suggesting private specificity.

The germline V and J ends were trimmed by 2 bases and 0 bases, with 9 bases remaining between them. This CDR3 contains 15 residues. Germline V gives CDR1 KGHSH, CDR2 LQKENI. TCRdb's table, derived via immunoSEQ multiplex PCR, lists solely in-frame clones and lacks some. The sample yields roughly 80,000 clones, 90% to 95% seen once. The clonotype originates from a male donor with vitiligo. V and J are TRBV18 and TRBJ2-3, with D hard to call. Sequences were obtained from blood. The CDR3 region is CASSPFSGSTDTQYF. DNA of the CDR3: TGTGCCAGCTCACCATTTTCCGGGAGCACAGATACGCAGTATTTT. Full variable domain (remainder filled in from reference TRBV18 and TRBJ2-3): NAGVMQNPRHLVRRRGQEARLRCSPMKGHSHVYWYRQLPEEGLKFMVYLQKENIIDESGMPKERFSAEFPKEGPSILRIQQVVRGDSAAYFCASSPFSGSTDTQYFGPGTRLTVL.